The T cell receptor beta chain under discussion was sequenced for a study of T cell changes during pregnancy in multiple sclerosis. This CDR3 has 16 residues. From germline, CDR1 is GTSNPN and CDR2 SVGIG (reference sequence). Trimming pared 1 base from V and 0 bases from J, leaving 12 bases between. This clone was seen once. Assay used: immunoSEQ multiplex PCR; TCRdb lists only in-frame clones, some missing. The sample holds roughly 110,000 clones, roughly 92% seen once. Sequencing was performed on peripheral blood, taken in the third trimester of pregnancy. The chain combines TRBV30 with TRBJ1-4; D unresolved. The receptor comes from a female donor with multiple sclerosis, enrolled in a pregnancy study. This chain's CDR3 is CAWSDRVLATNEKLFF. DNA of the CDR3: TGTGCCTGGAGTGACCGGGTACTTGCAACTAATGAAAAACTGTTTTTT.